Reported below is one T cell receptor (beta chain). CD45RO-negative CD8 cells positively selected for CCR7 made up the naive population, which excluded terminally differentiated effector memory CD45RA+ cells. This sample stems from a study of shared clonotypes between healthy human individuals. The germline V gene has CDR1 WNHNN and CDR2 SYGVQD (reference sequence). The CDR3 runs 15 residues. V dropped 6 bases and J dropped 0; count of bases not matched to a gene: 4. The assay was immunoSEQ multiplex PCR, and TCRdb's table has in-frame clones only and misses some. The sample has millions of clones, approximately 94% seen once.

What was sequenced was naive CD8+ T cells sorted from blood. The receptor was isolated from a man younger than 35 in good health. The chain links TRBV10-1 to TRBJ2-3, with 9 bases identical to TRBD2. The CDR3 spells CASSPTSGSTDTQYF. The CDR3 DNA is TGCGCCAGCAGCCCTACTAGCGGGAGCACAGATACGCAGTATTTT.